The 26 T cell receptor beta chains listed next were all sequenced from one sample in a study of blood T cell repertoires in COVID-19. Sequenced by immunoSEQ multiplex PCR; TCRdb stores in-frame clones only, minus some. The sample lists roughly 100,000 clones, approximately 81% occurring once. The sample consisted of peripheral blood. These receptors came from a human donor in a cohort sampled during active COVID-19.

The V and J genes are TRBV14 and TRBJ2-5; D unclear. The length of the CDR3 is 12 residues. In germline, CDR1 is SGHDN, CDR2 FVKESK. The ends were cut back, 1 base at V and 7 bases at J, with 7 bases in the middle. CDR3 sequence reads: CASSQGLWTQYF. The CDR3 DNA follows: TGTGCCAGCAGCCAAGGGCTTTGGACCCAGTACTTC.

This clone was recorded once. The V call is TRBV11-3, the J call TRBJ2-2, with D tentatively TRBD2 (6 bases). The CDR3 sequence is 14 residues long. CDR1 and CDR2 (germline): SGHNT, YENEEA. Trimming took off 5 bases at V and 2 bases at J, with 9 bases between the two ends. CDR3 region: CASSRDFNTGELFF. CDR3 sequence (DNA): TGTGCCAGCAGCCGGGACTTCAACACCGGGGAGCTGTTTTTT.

The DNA of the CDR3 is TGTGCCAGCAGCGTAGGTAGCGGGGTAGAGACCCAGTACTTC. This gives the protein CASSVGSGVETQYF. The chain employs TRBV9 and TRBJ2-5; the match to TRBD2 covers 8 bases. Germline-derived CDR1 and CDR2 are SGDLS and YYNGEE. This CDR3 has 14 amino acids. V gave up 0 bases and J gave up 4 bases; unmatched junction bases: 2.

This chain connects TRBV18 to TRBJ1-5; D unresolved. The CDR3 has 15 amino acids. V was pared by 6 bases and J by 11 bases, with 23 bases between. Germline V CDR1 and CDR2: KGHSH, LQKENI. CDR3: CASSQEHLGRSAQHF. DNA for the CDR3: TGTGCCAGCTCCCAAGAGCACCTGGGGAGATCAGCCCAGCATTTT.

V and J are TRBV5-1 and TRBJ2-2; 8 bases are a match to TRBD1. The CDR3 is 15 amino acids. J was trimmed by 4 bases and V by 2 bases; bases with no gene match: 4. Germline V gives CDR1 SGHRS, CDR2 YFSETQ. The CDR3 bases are TGCGCCAGCAGCTTCGGACAGGGATCCACCGGGGAGCTGTTTTTT. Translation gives CASSFGQGSTGELFF.

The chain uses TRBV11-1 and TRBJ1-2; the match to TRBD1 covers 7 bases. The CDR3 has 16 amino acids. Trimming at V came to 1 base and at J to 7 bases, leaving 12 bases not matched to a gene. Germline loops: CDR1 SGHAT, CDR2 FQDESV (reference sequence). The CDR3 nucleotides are TGTGCCAGCAGCTTAGTAGTGCCGGGGACAGCGGCTGGCTACACCTTC. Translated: CASSLVVPGTAAGYTF.

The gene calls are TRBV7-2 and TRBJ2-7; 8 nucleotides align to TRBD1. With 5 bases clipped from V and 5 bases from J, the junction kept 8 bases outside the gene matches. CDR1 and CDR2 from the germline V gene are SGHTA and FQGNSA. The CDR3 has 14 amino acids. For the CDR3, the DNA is TGTGCCAGCAGCCCTCGACAGGGGTTCCACGAGCAGTACTTC. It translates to CASSPRQGFHEQYF.

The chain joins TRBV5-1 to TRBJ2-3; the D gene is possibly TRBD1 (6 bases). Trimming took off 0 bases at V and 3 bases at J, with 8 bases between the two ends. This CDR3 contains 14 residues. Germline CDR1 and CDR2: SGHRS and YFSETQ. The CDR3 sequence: CASSLGQETDTQYF. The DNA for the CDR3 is TGCGCCAGCAGCTTGGGACAGGAGACAGATACGCAGTATTTT.

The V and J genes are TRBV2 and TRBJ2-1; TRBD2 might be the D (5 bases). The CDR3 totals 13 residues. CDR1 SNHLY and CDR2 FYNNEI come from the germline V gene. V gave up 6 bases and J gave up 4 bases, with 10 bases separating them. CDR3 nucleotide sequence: TGTGCCAGCAGCCGGGATAAATACAATGAGCAGTTCTTC. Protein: CASSRDKYNEQFF.

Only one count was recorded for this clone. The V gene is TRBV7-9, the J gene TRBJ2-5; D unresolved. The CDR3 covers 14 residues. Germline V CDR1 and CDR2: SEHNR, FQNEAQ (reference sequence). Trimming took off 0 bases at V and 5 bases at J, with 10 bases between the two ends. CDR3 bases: TGTGCCAGCAGCTTAGCCCGAGCATATGAGACCCAGTACTTC. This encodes CASSLARAYETQYF. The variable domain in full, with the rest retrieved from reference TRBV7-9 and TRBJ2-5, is DTGVSQNPRHKITKRGQNVTFRCDPISEHNRLYWYRQTLGQGPEFLTYFQNEAQLEKSRLLSDRFSAERPKGSFSTLEIQRTEQGDSAMYLCASSLARAYETQYFGPGTRLLVL.

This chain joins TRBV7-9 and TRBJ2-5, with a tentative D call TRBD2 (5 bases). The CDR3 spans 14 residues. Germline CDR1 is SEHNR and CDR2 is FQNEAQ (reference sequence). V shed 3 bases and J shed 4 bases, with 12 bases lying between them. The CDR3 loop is CASSFGIQVETQYF. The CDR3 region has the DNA TGTGCCAGCAGCTTCGGGATTCAGGTAGAGACCCAGTACTTC.

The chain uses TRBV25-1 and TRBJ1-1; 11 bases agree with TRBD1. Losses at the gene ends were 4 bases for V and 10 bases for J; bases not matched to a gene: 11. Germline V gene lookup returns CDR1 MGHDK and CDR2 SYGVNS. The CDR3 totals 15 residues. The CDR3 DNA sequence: TGTGCCAGCAGTGTTTTTGGACAGGGGGCGGTTGGAGCTTTCTTT. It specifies CASSVFGQGAVGAFF.

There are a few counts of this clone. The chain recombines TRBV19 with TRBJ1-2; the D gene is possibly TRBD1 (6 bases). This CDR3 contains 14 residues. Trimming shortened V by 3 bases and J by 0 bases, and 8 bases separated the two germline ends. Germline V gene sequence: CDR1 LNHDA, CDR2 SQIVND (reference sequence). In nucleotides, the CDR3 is TGTGCCAGTAGTATCCAGGGGACTAACTATGGCTACACCTTC. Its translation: CASSIQGTNYGYTF.

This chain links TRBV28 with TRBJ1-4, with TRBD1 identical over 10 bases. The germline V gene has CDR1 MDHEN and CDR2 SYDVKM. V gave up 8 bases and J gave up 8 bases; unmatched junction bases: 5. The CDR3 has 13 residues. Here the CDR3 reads CASSGTGVEKLFF. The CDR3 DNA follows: TGTGCCAGCTCCGGGACAGGGGTGGAAAAACTGTTTTTT. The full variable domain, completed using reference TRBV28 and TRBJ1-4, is DVKVTQSSRYLVKRTGEKVFLECVQDMDHENMFWYRQDPGLGLRLIYFSYDVKMKEKGDIPEGYSVSREKKERFSLILESASTNQTSMYLCASSGTGVEKLFFGSGTQLSVL.

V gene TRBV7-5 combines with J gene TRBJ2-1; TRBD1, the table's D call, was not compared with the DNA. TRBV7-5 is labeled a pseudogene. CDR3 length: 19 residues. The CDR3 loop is CVRSLAFRQGSLGLDEQFF. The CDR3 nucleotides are TGTGTCAGAAGCCTAGCCTTTCGACAGGGGTCCCTAGGTCTCGATGAGCAGTTCTTC.

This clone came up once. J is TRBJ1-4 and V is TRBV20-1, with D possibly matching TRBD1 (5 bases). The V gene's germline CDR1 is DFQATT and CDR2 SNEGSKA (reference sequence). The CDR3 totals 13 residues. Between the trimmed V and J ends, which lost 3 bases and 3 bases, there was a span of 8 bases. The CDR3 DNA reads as TGCAGTGCTAGTGACAGTCCTAATGAAAAACTGTTTTTT. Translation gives CSASDSPNEKLFF.

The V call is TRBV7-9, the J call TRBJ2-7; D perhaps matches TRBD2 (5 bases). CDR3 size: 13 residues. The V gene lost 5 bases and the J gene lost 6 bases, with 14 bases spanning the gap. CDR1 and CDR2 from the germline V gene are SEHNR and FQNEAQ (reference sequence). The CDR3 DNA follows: TGTGCCAGCAGCCAGGACTTTAAGGGCGAGCAGTACTTC. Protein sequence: CASSQDFKGEQYF.

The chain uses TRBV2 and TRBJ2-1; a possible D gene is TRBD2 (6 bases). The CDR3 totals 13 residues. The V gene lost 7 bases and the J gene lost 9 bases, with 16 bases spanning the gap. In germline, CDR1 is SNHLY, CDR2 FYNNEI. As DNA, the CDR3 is TGTGCCAGCATCCTGGAGCCCGGGGGTGAGCAGTTCTTC. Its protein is CASILEPGGEQFF.

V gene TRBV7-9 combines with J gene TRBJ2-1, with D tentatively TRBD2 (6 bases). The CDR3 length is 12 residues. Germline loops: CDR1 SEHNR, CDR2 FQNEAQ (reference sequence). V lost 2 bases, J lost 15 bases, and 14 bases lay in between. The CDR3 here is CASSLRGGGVFF. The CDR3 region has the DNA TGTGCCAGCAGCTTACGGGGAGGCGGTGTGTTCTTC. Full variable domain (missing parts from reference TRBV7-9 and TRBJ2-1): DTGVSQNPRHKITKRGQNVTFRCDPISEHNRLYWYRQTLGQGPEFLTYFQNEAQLEKSRLLSDRFSAERPKGSFSTLEIQRTEQGDSAMYLCASSLRGGGVFFGPGTRLTVL.

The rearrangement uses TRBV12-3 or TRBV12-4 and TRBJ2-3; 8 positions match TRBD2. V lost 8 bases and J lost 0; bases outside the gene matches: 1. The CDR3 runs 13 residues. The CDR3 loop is CASQRESTDTQYF. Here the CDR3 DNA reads TGTGCCAGCCAGCGGGAGAGCACAGATACGCAGTATTTT.

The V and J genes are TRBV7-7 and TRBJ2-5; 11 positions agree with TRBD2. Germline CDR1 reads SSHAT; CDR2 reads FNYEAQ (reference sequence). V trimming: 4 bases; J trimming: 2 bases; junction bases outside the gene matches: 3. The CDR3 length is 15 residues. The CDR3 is CASSSRTSGQETQYF. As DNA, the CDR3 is TGTGCCAGCAGCTCCAGGACTAGCGGGCAAGAGACCCAGTACTTC.

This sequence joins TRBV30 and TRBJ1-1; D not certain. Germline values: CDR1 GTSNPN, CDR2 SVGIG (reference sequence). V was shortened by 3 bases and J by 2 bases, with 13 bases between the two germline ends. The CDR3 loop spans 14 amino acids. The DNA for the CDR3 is TGTGCCTGGAGACAGCCACCAGTCAACACTGAAGCTTTCTTT. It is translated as CAWRQPPVNTEAFF.

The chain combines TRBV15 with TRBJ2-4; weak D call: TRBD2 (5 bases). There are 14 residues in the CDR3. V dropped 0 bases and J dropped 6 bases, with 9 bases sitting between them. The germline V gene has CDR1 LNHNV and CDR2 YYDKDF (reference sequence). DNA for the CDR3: TGTGCCACCAGCAGAGAGGACTCACCAAACATTCAGTACTTC. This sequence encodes CATSREDSPNIQYF. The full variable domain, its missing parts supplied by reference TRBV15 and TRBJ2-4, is DAMVIQNPRYQVTQFGKPVTLSCSQTLNHNVMYWYQQKSSQAPKLLFHYYDKDFNNEADTPDNFQSRRPNTSFCFLDIRSPGLGDTAMYLCATSREDSPNIQYFGAGTRLSVL.

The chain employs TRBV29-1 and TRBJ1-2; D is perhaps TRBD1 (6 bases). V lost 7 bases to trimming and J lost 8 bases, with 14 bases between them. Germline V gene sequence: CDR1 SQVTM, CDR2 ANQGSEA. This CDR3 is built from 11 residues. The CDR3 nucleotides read TGCAGCGCCACGGTCCAGGGGGGCTACACCTTC. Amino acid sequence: CSATVQGGYTF.

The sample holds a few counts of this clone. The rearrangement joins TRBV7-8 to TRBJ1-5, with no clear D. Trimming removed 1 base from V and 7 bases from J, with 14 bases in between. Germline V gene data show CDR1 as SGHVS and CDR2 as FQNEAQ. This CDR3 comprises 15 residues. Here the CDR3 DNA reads TGTGCCAGCAGCTTAGGGAGCCTGACTGGCCAGCCCCAGCATTTT. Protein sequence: CASSLGSLTGQPQHF.

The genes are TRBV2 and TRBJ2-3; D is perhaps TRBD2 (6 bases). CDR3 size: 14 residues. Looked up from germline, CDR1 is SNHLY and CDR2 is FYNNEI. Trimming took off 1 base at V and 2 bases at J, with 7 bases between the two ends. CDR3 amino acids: CASSEVADTDTQYF. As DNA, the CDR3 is TGTGCCAGCAGTGAAGTAGCGGACACAGATACGCAGTATTTT.